The rows below give T cell receptor beta chains drawn from one sample of a study of blood T cells in healthy people across ages. From the 5' RACE reads, TCRdb called clonotypes with MiXCR, one entry per CDR3 protein. The table shows 1.5 million to 2 million distinct CDR3 sequences, with around half occurring only once. The sequencing input was blood. The receptors originated from a middle-aged woman in good health. CDR3s include the opening cysteine and the closing phenylalanine or tryptophan. The D gene is left open where the match is weak. A row's size may be missing; if present it is once, few, many or a size class.

J gene: TRBJ2-7
D gene: NA
V gene: TRBV20-1
clone size: NA
CDR3 DNA: TGCAGTGCCAAACAGGGACTCGAGCAGTACTTC
CDR3 protein: CSAKQGLEQYF

J gene: TRBJ2-1
D gene: TRBD2
V gene: TRBV20-1
clone size: few
CDR3 DNA: TGCAGTGCCACGTTGCGGGGGGGATACAATGAGCAGTTCTTC
CDR3 protein: CSATLRGGYNEQFF

J gene: TRBJ1-2
D gene: TRBD1
V gene: TRBV7-2
clone size: few
CDR3 DNA: TGTGCCAGCAGCGACAGGGAGTCCTACGTTAACTATGGCTACACCTTC
CDR3 protein: CASSDRESYVNYGYTF

J gene: TRBJ2-7
D gene: NA
V gene: TRBV20-1
clone size: few
CDR3 DNA: TGCAGTGCTAGAGTCCCAGGGCCCCACTACGAGCAGTACTTC
CDR3 protein: CSARVPGPHYEQYF

J gene: TRBJ2-7
D gene: TRBD1
V gene: TRBV15
clone size: few
CDR3 DNA: TGTGCCACCAGCCCTGGGACAGGGGTCCTCTCCTACGAGCAGTACTTC
CDR3 protein: CATSPGTGVLSYEQYF

J gene: TRBJ1-2
D gene: NA
V gene: TRBV7-2
clone size: few
CDR3 DNA: TGCTGCGGCCGGACCGACTATGGCTACACCTTC
CDR3 protein: CCGRTDYGYTF

J gene: TRBJ2-1
D gene: NA
V gene: TRBV5-1
clone size: NA
CDR3 DNA: TGCGCCAGCAGCACCAAGGGGCCCGGGGACAATGAGCAGTTCTTC
CDR3 protein: CASSTKGPGDNEQFF

J gene: TRBJ2-5
D gene: TRBD2
V gene: TRBV5-1
clone size: few
CDR3 DNA: TGTGCCAGCAGTCCCGGACTAGTGAGGGAGACCCAGTACTTC
CDR3 protein: CASSPGLVRETQYF

J gene: TRBJ2-1
D gene: TRBD2
V gene: TRBV2
clone size: NA
CDR3 DNA: TGTGCCAGCAGTGACTTAGCGGGGGGGCCGGGGGAGCAGTTCTTC
CDR3 protein: CASSDLAGGPGEQFF

J gene: TRBJ2-3
D gene: TRBD1
V gene: TRBV12-3/TRBV12-4
clone size: NA
CDR3 DNA: TGTGCCAGCGGCCGGGACAGGGGGCCAGATACGCAGTATTTT
CDR3 protein: CASGRDRGPDTQYF

J gene: TRBJ2-3
D gene: NA
V gene: TRBV9
clone size: few
CDR3 DNA: TGTGCCAGCAGCGTAGGGACTGCGGGACAGCCTAGCACAGATACGCAGTATTTT
CDR3 protein: CASSVGTAGQPSTDTQYF

J gene: TRBJ2-7
D gene: NA
V gene: TRBV6-1
clone size: NA
CDR3 DNA: TGTGCCAGCAGTGAACACGGGAGCTCCTACGAGCAGTACTTC
CDR3 protein: CASSEHGSSYEQYF

J gene: TRBJ1-4
D gene: NA
V gene: TRBV20-1
clone size: NA
CDR3 DNA: TGCAGTGCCGGTGCAGGATCTAATGAAAAACTGTTTTTT
CDR3 protein: CSAGAGSNEKLFF

J gene: TRBJ2-4
D gene: NA
V gene: TRBV27
clone size: NA
CDR3 DNA: TGTGCCAGCAGTTTACGGGGGGACAGATTAGCCAAAAACATTCAGTACTTC
CDR3 protein: CASSLRGDRLAKNIQYF

J gene: TRBJ2-7
D gene: NA
V gene: TRBV5-5
clone size: once
CDR3 DNA: TGTGCCAGCAGCTTGCTTAGAAGCGAGCAGTACTTC
CDR3 protein: CASSLLRSEQYF

J gene: TRBJ2-5
D gene: NA
V gene: TRBV15
clone size: few
CDR3 DNA: TGTGCCACCAGCAGTGTCACCCGGGGGTTTGGCCAAGAGACCCAGTACTTC
CDR3 protein: CATSSVTRGFGQETQYF

J gene: TRBJ1-6
D gene: NA
V gene: TRBV4-3
clone size: NA
CDR3 DNA: TGCGCCAGCAGCCAAGCCCATGCCGTAAATTCACCCCTCCACTTT
CDR3 protein: CASSQAHAVNSPLHF

J gene: TRBJ1-6
D gene: NA
V gene: TRBV25-1
clone size: NA
CDR3 DNA: TGTGCCAGCAGTGACGGACGGCTGAATTCACCCCTCCACTTT
CDR3 protein: CASSDGRLNSPLHF

J gene: TRBJ2-7
D gene: NA
V gene: TRBV12-3/TRBV12-4
clone size: NA
CDR3 DNA: TGTGCCAGCAGCCTGGCAACCCGGTCCTTAAACTACGAGCAGTACTTC
CDR3 protein: CASSLATRSLNYEQYF

J gene: TRBJ1-5
D gene: TRBD1
V gene: TRBV6-5
clone size: NA
CDR3 DNA: TGTGCCAGCAGGCCGACAGGGGTCGGCTTTATCCAGCATTTT
CDR3 protein: CASRPTGVGFIQHF

J gene: TRBJ2-5
D gene: NA
V gene: TRBV27
clone size: NA
CDR3 DNA: TGTGCCAGCAGTTTAGGGGGCGAACGTTACTCCCAAGAGACCCAGTACTTC
CDR3 protein: CASSLGGERYSQETQYF

J gene: TRBJ2-7
D gene: NA
V gene: TRBV6-1
clone size: NA
CDR3 DNA: TGTGCCAGCAGTGCCACACAGAACGCCTACGAGCAGTACTTC
CDR3 protein: CASSATQNAYEQYF

J gene: TRBJ2-1
D gene: TRBD1
V gene: TRBV10-3
clone size: few
CDR3 DNA: TGTGCCATCAGTGACGTAACGACAGGGTCAAGTCGGTTCTTC
CDR3 protein: CAISDVTTGSSRFF

J gene: TRBJ2-5
D gene: NA
V gene: TRBV24-1
clone size: few
CDR3 DNA: TGTGCCACCAGTGATGGGGGGCGGCAAGAGACCCAGTACTTC
CDR3 protein: CATSDGGRQETQYF

J gene: TRBJ2-7
D gene: NA
V gene: TRBV7-8
clone size: NA
CDR3 DNA: TGTGCCAGCAGCTTCTCGAGTACCAACGAGCAGTACTTC
CDR3 protein: CASSFSSTNEQYF

J gene: TRBJ2-3
D gene: TRBD1
V gene: TRBV4-3
clone size: NA
CDR3 DNA: TGCGCCAGCAGCCAAGATCTAGGGACAGAACACACAGATACGCAGTATTTT
CDR3 protein: CASSQDLGTEHTDTQYF

J gene: TRBJ2-3
D gene: NA
V gene: TRBV20-1
clone size: NA
CDR3 DNA: TGCAGTGCTAGCACGGGTCGAACAGATACGCAGTATTTT
CDR3 protein: CSASTGRTDTQYF

J gene: TRBJ2-7
D gene: NA
V gene: TRBV6-2/TRBV6-3
clone size: few
CDR3 DNA: TGTGCCAGCAGTTACTCGAACGTGATAGACGAGCAGTACTTC
CDR3 protein: CASSYSNVIDEQYF

J gene: TRBJ2-1
D gene: NA
V gene: TRBV28
clone size: many
CDR3 DNA: TGTGCCAGCAGTTTAACGGGACGGCCTTATCGCAATGAGCAGTTCTTC
CDR3 protein: CASSLTGRPYRNEQFF

J gene: TRBJ2-2
D gene: NA
V gene: TRBV5-1
clone size: NA
CDR3 DNA: TGCGCCAGCAGCTTTTTGACAGGCGTTGATACCGGGGAGCTGTTTTTT
CDR3 protein: CASSFLTGVDTGELFF

J gene: TRBJ2-3
D gene: TRBD1
V gene: TRBV27
clone size: NA
CDR3 DNA: TGTGCCAGCAGTCCTGACAGGGGCGCGCATGGTACGCAGTATTTT
CDR3 protein: CASSPDRGAHGTQYF